A selection of T cell receptor beta chains follows, all from one sample in a study of blood T cell repertoires in COVID-19. Generated by immunoSEQ multiplex PCR, the TCRdb table keeps only in-frame clones and is missing some. The repertoire has more than 300,000 clones, nearly 90% of them found once; the top ten carry more than 9%. Specimen: PBMCs or T cells enriched from blood (not recorded which). All receptors derive from a woman younger than 45 who had recovered from COVID-19. Both conserved end residues are part of each CDR3.

v_call	j_call	cdr3_aa
TRBV6-5	TRBJ2-7	CASSYRGAEQYF
TRBV14	TRBJ2-3	CASSLLAGGPDTQYF
TRBV28	TRBJ2-1	CASGTSGIMEQFF
TRBV19	TRBJ2-1	CASSPIGLAAYNEQFF
TRBV3-1/TRBV3-2	TRBJ2-7	CASSQGLAGLSYEQYF
TRBV25-1	TRBJ2-3	CASSEGRDQRTDTQYF
TRBV10-3	TRBJ1-5	CAISGEYNQPQHF
TRBV7-9	TRBJ2-7	CASSPRTSGEGMYYEQYF
TRBV25-1	TRBJ2-1	CASSSPGLPYNEQFF
TRBV14	TRBJ2-7	CASSRRTSGYEQYF
TRBV19	TRBJ2-5	CASSIEWTSEIQETQYF
TRBV13	TRBJ1-2	CASSPPDRGRNGYTF
TRBV9	TRBJ2-1	CASSVSGTLSYNEQFF
TRBV20-1	TRBJ2-1	CSARGGTEQFF
TRBV7-8	TRBJ2-4	CASSLEGAGLLAKNIQYF
TRBV7-9	TRBJ1-4	CASSSSLFHGTGVEKLFF
TRBV7-2	TRBJ1-6	CASSSGGGSYNSPLHF
TRBV19	TRBJ2-1	CASSMGDRSSYNEQFF
TRBV5-1	TRBJ2-7	CASSPGAYEQYF
TRBV7-2	TRBJ1-1	CASSFSSTGNTEAFF
TRBV18	TRBJ1-1	CASSPNPSSNTEAFF
TRBV11-2	TRBJ1-6	CASSWDRSSYNSPLHF
TRBV6-5	TRBJ2-7	CASSYDGTGVPYEQYF
TRBV12-3/TRBV12-4	TRBJ2-1	CASSPPLRQEQFF
TRBV19	TRBJ1-1	CASWNRGMNTEAFF
TRBV21-1	TRBJ1-6	CASRKRLSYNSPLHF
TRBV3-1/TRBV3-2	TRBJ1-2	CASFRDNYGYTF
TRBV7-9	TRBJ1-1	CASSSRGANTEAFF
TRBV27	TRBJ2-7	CASREAYEQYF
TRBV5-1	TRBJ1-6	CASSPGLGGERNSPLHF
TRBV7-3	TRBJ2-1	CASSFNGRVGNEQFF
TRBV28	TRBJ2-3	CASSGRIYTSSTDTQYF
TRBV25-1	TRBJ2-1	CASSELQGFHNEQFF
TRBV6-5	TRBJ1-2	CASSYGGSTNYGYTF
TRBV29-1	TRBJ2-3	CSVDLHTDTQYF
TRBV10-3	TRBJ1-5	CAIRSSAGDQPQHF
TRBV24-1	TRBJ1-1	CATSDLKGAQGTEAFF
TRBV7-9	TRBJ1-4	CASSLSRGINEKLFF
TRBV5-6	TRBJ1-3	CASSSLNWDTSSGNTIYF
TRBV6-1	TRBJ1-1	CASSETRQGDTEAFF
TRBV2	TRBJ2-2	CAGGQGHSRTGELFF
TRBV12-5	TRBJ2-3	CASGTDRGQGPDTQYF
TRBV5-4	TRBJ1-1	CASSVGQGSAYTEAFF
TRBV5-1	TRBJ2-3	CASSLRTRSDTQYF
TRBV7-9	TRBJ1-2	CASSPAAADRALPGYGYTF
TRBV9	TRBJ1-2	CASSMAGAESNYGYTF
TRBV7-2	TRBJ1-5	CASSFAGTQSRPQHF
TRBV6-5	TRBJ2-7	CASSLRTSSAQYF
TRBV9	TRBJ1-3	CASTGQGAGNTIYF
TRBV7-8	TRBJ2-7	CASSRSDRRFIIEQYF
TRBV6-2/TRBV6-3	TRBJ2-1	CASSIELNNEQFF
TRBV5-1	TRBJ1-4	CASSSGTGIRELFF
TRBV12-3/TRBV12-4	TRBJ2-5	CASTISGGETQYF
TRBV5-8	TRBJ1-4	CASSLGQGVDEKLFF
TRBV5-1	TRBJ2-5	CASSPFEGARETQYF
TRBV27	TRBJ1-1	CASSSLRSGENTEAFF
TRBV5-1	TRBJ1-4	CASSLGRGGEKLFF
TRBV11-3	TRBJ2-5	CASSSQGRETQYF